The 26 T cell receptor beta chains presented below share a single source sample, sequenced in a study of siplizumab effects on memory and regulatory T cells. The data were produced by immunoSEQ multiplex PCR, yet TCRdb's version contains in-frame clones alone and is incomplete. The sample yields about 120,000 clones, 80% to 95% seen once. The specimen sequenced was non-Treg CD4+ T cells sorted from blood. Source of these receptors: a human donor in good health.

As to this clone: This sample also contains other DNA sequences that code for the same CDR3. The chain combines TRBV7-8 with TRBJ2-3, with unresolved D. Trimming stripped 1 base from V and 3 bases from J, with 5 bases between. The CDR3 is 13 amino acids. The germline gives CDR1 SGHVS, CDR2 FQNEAQ. The CDR3 protein is CASSLVRTDTQYF. The CDR3 DNA reads as TGTGCCAGCAGCTTAGTTAGGACAGATACGCAGTATTTT.

The V and J genes are TRBV30 and TRBJ1-5; 9 nucleotides line up with TRBD1. The V gene's germline CDR1 is GTSNPN and CDR2 SVGIG (reference sequence). CDR3 size: 14 residues. Trimming removed 1 base from V and 7 bases from J; junction bases left unmatched: 5. CDR3 DNA sequence: TGTGCCTGGAGTGCGACAGGGGGGAAACAGCCCCAGCATTTT. It is translated as CAWSATGGKQPQHF.

This clone was recorded a few times. V is TRBV6-5 and J is TRBJ1-2; 8 bases map to TRBD1. V trimming: 9 bases; J trimming: 7 bases; junction bases outside the gene matches: 4. Germline V lookup: CDR1 MNHEY, CDR2 SVGAGI. This CDR3 has 11 amino acids. As DNA, the CDR3 is TGTGCCAGTGGGGACAGGCTTGGCTACACCTTC. Amino acid sequence: CASGDRLGYTF.

This clone has a single count. V is TRBV2 and J is TRBJ2-7, with a tentative D call TRBD1 (6 bases). Per the germline V gene, CDR1 is SNHLY and CDR2 is FYNNEI. The CDR3 consists of 14 residues. V lost 3 bases and J lost 3, with 12 bases in between. The CDR3 spells CASSDRDKYYEQYF. The CDR3 DNA reads as TGTGCCAGCAGTGACCGGGACAAGTACTACGAGCAGTACTTC. Together with reference TRBV2 and TRBJ2-7, the CDR3 gives the full variable domain: EPEVTQTPSHQVTQMGQEVILRCVPISNHLYFYWYRQILGQKVEFLVSFYNNEISEKSEIFDDQFSVERPDGSNFTLKIRSTKLEDSAMYFCASSDRDKYYEQYFGPGTRLTVT.

This chain joins TRBV5-1 and TRBJ1-1; a weak D match, TRBD1 (5 bases). CDR3 size: 15 residues. CDR1 is SGHRS, CDR2 YFSETQ, per germline. The V end lost 4 bases, the J end lost 5 bases, and 18 bases lay between the germline ends. The CDR3 loop is CASSPRWGEGTEAFF. CDR3 DNA: TGCGCCAGCAGCCCCAGGTGGGGGGAAGGGACTGAAGCTTTCTTT.

The V gene is TRBV7-2, the J gene TRBJ2-5; 9 bases fit TRBD1. The CDR3 sequence is 16 residues long. V lost 1 base and J lost 2; bases outside the gene matches: 5. Germline-derived CDR1 and CDR2 are SGHTA and FQGNSA. The CDR3, as DNA: TGTGCCAGCAGCTTAGTAGGGGACAGGGCACAAGAGACCCAGTACTTC. It specifies CASSLVGDRAQETQYF.

The chain links TRBV27 to TRBJ2-5, with 8 bases lining up with TRBD1. CDR3 length equals 14 residues. The ends lost 4 bases at V and 7 bases at J; junction bases unmatched: 8. Germline V gene lookup returns CDR1 MNHEY and CDR2 SMNVEV (reference sequence). The chain's CDR3 is CASSSGQGEGTQYF. CDR3 DNA: TGTGCCAGCAGTTCCGGACAGGGCGAGGGGACCCAGTACTTC.

This chain links TRBV29-1 with TRBJ1-2; possible D gene TRBD1, 5 bases. Germline V gene data show CDR1 as SQVTM and CDR2 as ANQGSEA. V shed 3 bases and J shed 6 bases, with 11 bases lying between them. The CDR3 has 12 residues. The CDR3 nucleotides read TGCAGCGTTGATTCGGCAGGGCATGGCTACACCTTC. It specifies CSVDSAGHGYTF. The entire variable domain, with the rest obtained from reference TRBV29-1 and TRBJ1-2, is as follows: SAVISQKPSRDICQRGTSLTIQCQVDSQVTMMFWYRQQPGQSLTLIATANQGSEATYESGFVIDKFPISRPNLTFSTLTVSNMSPEDSSIYLCSVDSAGHGYTFGSGTRLTVV.

The chain uses TRBV7-5 and TRBJ1-2; the D segment call TRBD1 is taken from the table without a DNA check. TRBV7-5 is an annotated pseudogene. This CDR3 is 15 amino acids long. CDR3 bases: TGTGTCAGAAGTTATCTTACCAGGGGGAGCTATGGCTACACCTTC. Amino acid sequence: CVRSYLTRGSYGYTF.

The CDR3 loop is CASSWGSTDTQYF. The CDR3 DNA sequence: TGTGCCAGCAGTTGGGGGTCCACAGATACGCAGTATTTT. The rearrangement joins TRBV28 to TRBJ2-3; perhaps D is TRBD1 or TRBD2 (5 bases each). CDR3 size: 13 residues. CDR1 is MDHEN and CDR2 is SYDVKM in the germline V gene. V dropped 4 bases and J dropped 2 bases, with 7 bases sitting between them.

This clone was recorded a few times. The chain combines TRBV7-9 with TRBJ2-5, with D hard to call. This CDR3 is 13 amino acids long. Germline assignment: CDR1 SEHNR and CDR2 FQNEAQ (reference sequence). V shed 1 base and J shed 5 bases, with 8 bases lying between them. CDR3 coding DNA: TGTGCCAGCAGCTTAGACCCCCGGGAGACCCAGTACTTC. The encoded protein is CASSLDPRETQYF.

This rearrangement joins TRBV9 to TRBJ1-1; D not certain. Trimming pared 1 base from V and 2 bases from J, leaving 18 bases between. The germline gives CDR1 SGDLS, CDR2 YYNGEE. The CDR3 sequence is 17 residues long. The CDR3 coding sequence is TGTGCCAGCAGCGTATCTTCCCTTGCAGATGACAACACTGAAGCTTTCTTT. This encodes CASSVSSLADDNTEAFF. Full variable domain (missing parts from reference TRBV9 and TRBJ1-1): DSGVTQTPKHLITATGQRVTLRCSPRSGDLSVYWYQQSLDQGLQFLIQYYNGEERAKGNILERFSAQQFPDLHSELNLSSLELGDSALYFCASSVSSLADDNTEAFFGQGTRLTVV.

The V gene is TRBV5-1, the J gene TRBJ2-7; D is perhaps TRBD2 (5 bases). The V gene's germline CDR1 is SGHRS and CDR2 YFSETQ. The CDR3 is 15 amino acids. The V end lost 4 bases, the J end lost 0 bases, and 14 bases lay between the germline ends. DNA of the CDR3: TGCGCCAGCAGCACGCTGACGGGAAGCTCCTACGAGCAGTACTTC. It encodes CASSTLTGSSYEQYF.

The gene calls are TRBV29-1 and TRBJ1-1; no clear D gene. The V gene's germline CDR1 is SQVTM and CDR2 ANQGSEA. Trimming pared 2 bases from V and 5 bases from J, leaving 12 bases between. This CDR3 has 13 amino acids. CDR3 nucleotides: TGCAGCGTTGAAAGGGCCCTGTTGACTGAAGCTTTCTTT. Amino acid sequence: CSVERALLTEAFF.

The V gene is TRBV30, the J gene TRBJ1-5; D not resolved. V shed 7 bases and J shed 6 bases, with 22 bases lying between them. From germline, CDR1 is GTSNPN and CDR2 SVGIG (reference sequence). The CDR3 sequence is 15 residues long. The CDR3 loop is CASTTGPVEGQPQHF. CDR3 nucleotides: TGTGCCTCGACCACCGGACCGGTGGAGGGTCAGCCCCAGCATTTT. Full variable domain (missing parts from reference TRBV30 and TRBJ1-5): SQTIHQWPATLVQPVGSPLSLECTVEGTSNPNLYWYRQAAGRGLQLLFYSVGIGQISSEVPQNLSASRPQDRQFILSSKKLLLSDSGFYLCASTTGPVEGQPQHFGDGTRLSIL.

This chain links TRBV5-6 with TRBJ2-3, with 7 bases matching TRBD1. Germline CDR1 and CDR2: SGHDT and YYEEEE. The trim removed 2 bases at V and 1 base at J, leaving 1 base unmatched. This CDR3 region has 14 residues. DNA of the CDR3: TGTGCCAGCAGCTTTCAGGGGGGCACAGATACGCAGTATTTT. This codes for CASSFQGGTDTQYF.

The J gene is TRBJ2-7, the V gene TRBV6-9, with TRBD1 matching over 7 bases. This CDR3 contains 14 residues. Trimming cost V 3 bases and J 3 bases; bases outside gene matches: 5. The germline V gene encodes CDR1 MNHGY and CDR2 SVAAGI. The CDR3 sequence is CASSYRDRCYEQYF. The CDR3 coding sequence is TGTGCCAGCAGTTACCGGGACAGATGCTACGAGCAGTACTTC.

The DNA of the CDR3 is TGTGCCAGCAGCTCCAACCGGGACAGGGACGAAAAACTGTTTTTT. It codes for CASSSNRDRDEKLFF. The V gene is TRBV5-4, the J gene TRBJ1-4; 9 bases align to TRBD1. The CDR3 consists of 15 residues. Germline lookup yields CDR1 SGHNT and CDR2 YYREEE (reference sequence). V gave up 3 bases and J gave up 8 bases; unmatched junction bases: 8.

This sequence joins TRBV7-2 and TRBJ2-3; 8 bases match TRBD2. Germline-derived CDR1 and CDR2 are SGHTA and FQGNSA. This CDR3 spans 16 amino acids. The ends lost 3 bases at V and 5 bases at J; junction bases unmatched: 10. The CDR3 spells CASSLVGGGLGDTQYF. The CDR3 bases are TGTGCCAGCAGCTTGGTCGGGGGGGGTCTGGGAGATACGCAGTATTTT. The variable domain in full, completed from reference TRBV7-2 and TRBJ2-3, reads GAGVSQSPSNKVTEKGKDVELRCDPISGHTALYWYRQSLGQGLEFLIYFQGNSAPDKSGLPSDRFSAERTGGSVSTLTIQRTQQEDSAVYLCASSLVGGGLGDTQYFGPGTRLTVL.

The chain has TRBV4-1 and TRBJ1-1, with 12 bases lining up with TRBD1. The length of the CDR3 is 18 residues. J was trimmed by 1 base and V by 2 bases; bases with no gene match: 8. Germline CDR1 reads MGHRA; CDR2 reads YSYEKL. CDR3: CASSQPFGTGGTNTEAFF. The CDR3 nucleotides are TGCGCCAGCAGCCAACCTTTCGGGACAGGGGGCACGAACACTGAAGCTTTCTTT.

The chain has TRBV14 and TRBJ2-3; D ambiguous. The CDR3 is 12 amino acids. The germline V gene has CDR1 SGHDN and CDR2 FVKESK. With 2 bases removed from V and 6 bases from J, the gap between germline ends came to 6 bases. In DNA, the CDR3 is TGTGCCAGCAGCCAAAGATCTGATACGCAGTATTTT. Protein product: CASSQRSDTQYF.

The DNA for the CDR3 is TGTGCCAGCAGCTTAGTCCGGACAGGGGGCACTGAAGCTTTCTTT. This sequence encodes CASSLVRTGGTEAFF. This rearrangement joins TRBV7-2 to TRBJ1-1; 10 bases match TRBD1. CDR3 size: 15 residues. V gave up 1 base and J gave up 4 bases; unmatched junction bases: 3. Looked up from germline, CDR1 is SGHTA and CDR2 is FQGNSA.

CDR3 DNA: TGTGCCAGCAGTTTACAGGGTGATGGGGCCAACGTCCTGACTTTC. This gives the protein CASSLQGDGANVLTF. The chain has TRBV28 and TRBJ2-6, with D tentatively TRBD1 (5 bases). Trimming pared 2 bases from V and 3 bases from J, leaving 8 bases between. The CDR3 is 15 residues long. The germline V gene encodes CDR1 MDHEN and CDR2 SYDVKM.

This sequence joins TRBV5-1 and TRBJ2-5; D is ambiguous. The CDR3 is 15 residues long. CDR1 is SGHRS and CDR2 is YFSETQ in the germline V gene. The germline V and J ends were trimmed by 0 bases and 1 base, with 10 bases remaining between them. CDR3 amino acids: CASSLAGPVQETQYF. CDR3 sequence (DNA): TGCGCCAGCAGCTTGGCAGGACCAGTCCAAGAGACCCAGTACTTC.

This clone was seen once. The V gene is TRBV5-1, the J gene TRBJ2-7; D possibly corresponds to TRBD1 (5 bases). Deletions cut 6 bases from V and 7 bases from J, with 29 bases between. CDR3 length: 17 amino acids. Germline V gene sequence: CDR1 SGHRS, CDR2 YFSETQ. The CDR3 nucleotides read TGCGCCAGCAAACCGGAGCCCCAGAGTAAGGGGTTGGGAGAGCAGTACTTC. Translation gives CASKPEPQSKGLGEQYF.

The gene calls are TRBV19 and TRBJ2-2, with 9 positions matching TRBD1. This CDR3 is 14 amino acids long. CDR1 is LNHDA and CDR2 is SQIVND in the germline V gene (reference sequence). V lost 7 bases and J lost 6; bases outside the gene matches: 6. For the CDR3, the DNA is TGTGCCAGTAAGGGACAGGGTCCGGCCGGGGAGCTGTTTTTT. Amino acids: CASKGQGPAGELFF. Full variable domain (remainder filled in from reference TRBV19 and TRBJ2-2): DGGITQSPKYLFRKEGQNVTLSCEQNLNHDAMYWYRQDPGQGLRLIYYSQIVNDFQKGDIAEGYSVSREKKESFPLTVTSAQKNPTAFYLCASKGQGPAGELFFGEGSRLTVL.